The clone carrying this T cell receptor (beta chain) has ten or more counts. Germline V gene sequence: CDR1 DFQATT, CDR2 SNEGSKA (reference sequence). The CDR3 runs 13 residues. Trimming shortened V by 6 bases and J by 4 bases, and 15 bases separated the two germline ends. It was RNA transcripts that yielded the amplified TCR beta CDR3 regions. The HTBI primer set served for first-round RT-PCR of the TCR CDR3. TCRdb re-called the multiplex PCR reads with MiXCR, one entry per CDR3 protein. The sample carries 300,000 or so distinct CDR3 sequences, approximately 15% recorded once. These data belong to a study of T cells in Graves' hyperthyroidism and ophthalmopathy.

This receptor was taken from an older woman with Graves' ophthalmopathy. Sequenced material: blood. The chain uses TRBV20-1 and TRBJ2-5; D remains unclear. Written as DNA, the CDR3 is TGCAGTGCGCGATGGAATTTCGGAGAGACCCAGTACTTC. As protein: CSARWNFGETQYF.